Below, 22 T cell receptor beta chains from the same sample are listed, as sequenced in a study of control samples from healthy donors and cancer patients. Only in-frame clones appear in the TCRdb table, and some are missing; sequencing was by immunoSEQ multiplex PCR. This table has some 130,000 clones, approximately 90% appearing once. The sample was blood. The receptors derive from a man aged 35 to 55 in good health.

This clone was detected once. The chain recombines TRBV19 with TRBJ2-1, with 11 positions matching TRBD2. The CDR3 is 15 residues long. Losses at the gene ends were 4 bases for V and 5 bases for J; bases not matched to a gene: 4. Germline V gives CDR1 LNHDA, CDR2 SQIVND (reference sequence). The chain's CDR3 is CASSRLAGLDNEQFF. The CDR3 nucleotides read TGTGCCAGTAGTAGACTAGCGGGGCTGGACAATGAGCAGTTCTTC.

The chain is built from TRBV30 and TRBJ1-2, with D hard to call. The CDR3 is 14 amino acids. V gave up 0 bases and J gave up 4 bases, with 12 bases separating them. Germline V gives CDR1 GTSNPN, CDR2 SVGIG (reference sequence). The CDR3 here is CAWSVRRAVYGYTF. The DNA of the CDR3 is TGTGCCTGGAGTGTACGGAGGGCGGTCTATGGCTACACCTTC.

The count of this clone is one. V usage is TRBV6-1 and J usage is TRBJ2-5; 7 nucleotides agree with TRBD1. Germline V gives CDR1 MNHNS, CDR2 SASEGT. V lost 0 bases to trimming and J lost 7 bases; unmatched junction nucleotides: 8. The CDR3 length is 15 residues. The CDR3 spells CASSEAAGGGGTQYF. The CDR3 bases are TGTGCCAGCAGTGAAGCGGCAGGGGGTGGGGGGACCCAGTACTTC.

Written as DNA, the CDR3 is TGTGCCAGCAGCCAAGATATCGGGGGGGGCCTTGGTGAGCAGTTCTTC. Translation: CASSQDIGGGLGEQFF. The V call is TRBV3-1 (or the pseudogene TRBV3-2), the J call TRBJ2-1, with 8 bases identical to TRBD2. This CDR3 is built from 16 residues. Trimming took 0 bases from V and 9 from J; bases not matched to a gene: 10. From germline, CDR1 is LGHDT and CDR2 YNNKEL (reference sequence).

The genes are TRBV9 and TRBJ1-1, with 7 bases fitting TRBD1. The CDR3 has 14 residues. With 3 bases clipped from V and 5 bases from J, the junction kept 7 bases outside the gene matches. In germline, CDR1 is SGDLS, CDR2 YYNGEE. The CDR3, as DNA: TGTGCCAGCAGCGAAGGGGGCGGGGCGACTGAAGCTTTCTTT. It specifies CASSEGGGATEAFF.

This sequence joins TRBV18 and TRBJ2-1, with 11 nucleotides matching TRBD2. The CDR3 loop spans 17 amino acids. V gave up 0 bases and J gave up 4 bases; unmatched junction bases: 5. CDR1 is KGHSH and CDR2 is LQKENI in the germline V gene. The CDR3 region has the DNA TGTGCCAGCTCACCACCGCACGGGACTAGCGGTTACAATGAGCAGTTCTTC. Translated, it gives CASSPPHGTSGYNEQFF.

The J gene is TRBJ1-5, the V gene TRBV7-9; D uncertain. From germline, CDR1 is SEHNR and CDR2 FQNEAQ (reference sequence). This CDR3 region has 12 residues. With 3 bases removed from V and 2 bases from J, the gap between germline ends came to 2 bases. The CDR3 DNA is TGTGCCAGCAGCTTCGGCAATCAGCCCCAGCATTTT. Translation: CASSFGNQPQHF.

V is TRBV5-4 and J is TRBJ1-2, with D unresolved. V was pared by 4 bases and J by 8 bases, with 24 bases between. This CDR3 has 16 residues. The germline CDR1 and CDR2 sequences are SGHNT and YYREEE (reference sequence). The CDR3 DNA reads TGTGCCAGCAGCCCCACTACCACGGGGAGGACGGGGGGCTACACCTTC. Protein product: CASSPTTTGRTGGYTF.

This chain connects TRBV7-9 to TRBJ2-7; a possible D gene is TRBD1 (6 bases). Trimming left V 6 bases short and J 2 bases short, with 17 bases between. From germline, CDR1 is SEHNR and CDR2 FQNEAQ (reference sequence). The CDR3 length is 15 residues. The CDR3, as DNA: TGTGCCAGCAGACCCACAGGGTTGTCCCCCTACGAGCAGTACTTC. It encodes CASRPTGLSPYEQYF.

The chain has TRBV5-6 and TRBJ2-7; weak D call: TRBD1 (6 bases). Trimming stripped 2 bases from V and 6 bases from J, with 9 bases between. Germline V gene lookup returns CDR1 SGHDT and CDR2 YYEEEE. The CDR3 totals 12 residues. The CDR3 DNA reads TGTGCCAGCAGCTTTATAGGGGGCGAGCAGTACTTC. Its translation: CASSFIGGEQYF.

This chain connects TRBV28 to TRBJ1-6; no clear D. Germline V gives CDR1 MDHEN, CDR2 SYDVKM. The CDR3 sequence is 14 residues long. With 2 bases removed from V and 7 bases from J, the gap between germline ends came to 9 bases. CDR3 coding DNA: TGTGCCAGCAGTTTAGGCGTCAGAAATTCACCCCTCCACTTT. This codes for CASSLGVRNSPLHF. The complete variable domain, with remaining parts taken from reference TRBV28 and TRBJ1-6, reads DVKVTQSSRYLVKRTGEKVFLECVQDMDHENMFWYRQDPGLGLRLIYFSYDVKMKEKGDIPEGYSVSREKKERFSLILESASTNQTSMYLCASSLGVRNSPLHFGNGTRLTVT.

The J gene is TRBJ2-7, the V gene TRBV6-5, with 7 bases aligning to TRBD1. Germline lookup yields CDR1 MNHEY and CDR2 SVGAGI. This CDR3 has 16 amino acids. V dropped 0 bases and J dropped 0; count of bases not matched to a gene: 5. In DNA form, the CDR3 reads TGTGCCAGCAGTTACTCTTGGGACAGAGCCTCCTACGAGCAGTACTTC. The encoded protein is CASSYSWDRASYEQYF.

The chain couples TRBV9 to TRBJ1-6, with D maybe TRBD1 (6 bases). The V end was cut by 9 bases, the J end by 7 bases, with 14 bases between. The CDR3 spans 13 residues. Germline CDR1 and CDR2: SGDLS and YYNGEE. This CDR3 reads CATGKDRNSPLHF. The CDR3 coding sequence is TGTGCCACCGGAAAAGACAGGAATTCACCCCTCCACTTT.

The DNA for the CDR3 is TGTGCCAGCAGCCAAGGTGGAGCCAAAAACTATGGCTACACCTTC. This gives the protein CASSQGGAKNYGYTF. This sequence joins TRBV3-1 (or the pseudogene TRBV3-2) and TRBJ1-2; D remains ambiguous. This CDR3 has 15 residues. V was clipped by 1 base and J by 2 bases, with 11 bases between them. Germline loops: CDR1 LGHDT, CDR2 YNNKEL (reference sequence).

This rearrangement joins TRBV15 to TRBJ1-2, with 11 bases matching TRBD1. Germline trimming cut 1 base from V and 4 bases from J; bases unmatched to any gene: 8. The CDR3 contains 17 residues. The germline gives CDR1 LNHNV, CDR2 YYDKDF (reference sequence). The CDR3 nucleotides are TGTGCCACCAGCAGAGGATCCGGGACAGGGGGGTCCTATGGCTACACCTTC. Residues: CATSRGSGTGGSYGYTF.

The chain couples TRBV10-3 to TRBJ1-1; no clear D gene. V lost 10 bases, J lost 0 bases, and 12 bases lay in between. CDR3 size: 13 residues. Germline loops: CDR1 ENHRY, CDR2 SYGVKD. Here the CDR3 reads CATRSELNTEAFF. The CDR3 DNA is TGTGCCACTCGGAGTGAATTGAACACTGAAGCTTTCTTT.

The chain couples TRBV5-1 to TRBJ2-4; no clear D gene. The CDR3 is 14 residues long. Germline V gives CDR1 SGHRS, CDR2 YFSETQ. The V end was cut by 4 bases, the J end by 1 base, with 9 bases between. The CDR3 reads CASSPARAKNIQYF. In nucleotides, the CDR3 is TGCGCCAGCAGCCCGGCCAGGGCCAAAAACATTCAGTACTTC.

V gene TRBV19 combines with J gene TRBJ1-1; D call uncertain. Germline V lookup: CDR1 LNHDA, CDR2 SQIVND (reference sequence). V was cut by 5 bases and J by 2 bases, with 9 bases left in between. This CDR3 is 13 amino acids long. The CDR3 is CASSFQENTEAFF. In nucleotides, the CDR3 is TGTGCCAGTAGTTTCCAGGAAAACACTGAAGCTTTCTTT.

The chain uses TRBV6-4 and TRBJ2-5; D could derive from TRBD1 or TRBD2 (5 bases each). The V end was cut by 0 bases, the J end by 7 bases, with 9 bases between. The CDR3 sequence is 13 residues long. Germline loops: CDR1 MRHNA, CDR2 SNTAGT. The CDR3 bases are TGTGCCAGCAGTGACTCGATGAGGGGGACCCAGTACTTC. Its translation is CASSDSMRGTQYF.

CDR3 protein: CASSQGQGVKQFF. The DNA for the CDR3 is TGTGCCAGCAGCCAAGGACAGGGGGTGAAGCAGTTCTTC. V usage is TRBV14 and J usage is TRBJ2-1, with TRBD1 identical over 9 bases. This CDR3 has 13 amino acids. V dropped 1 base and J dropped 11; count of bases not matched to a gene: 3. Germline CDR1 reads SGHDN; CDR2 reads FVKESK.

This clone has a handful of counts. The chain carries TRBV2 and TRBJ1-5; a weak D match, TRBD1 (6 bases). CDR3 length equals 14 residues. The V end lost 3 bases, the J end lost 8 bases, and 14 bases lay between the germline ends. The germline V gene has CDR1 SNHLY and CDR2 FYNNEI. Here the CDR3 DNA reads TGTGCCAGCAGTGAGGCAGGGGTACGGGAGCCCCAGCATTTT. The encoded protein is CASSEAGVREPQHF.

The gene calls are TRBV4-1 and TRBJ1-1, with no clear D. Germline assignment: CDR1 MGHRA and CDR2 YSYEKL. CDR3 size: 14 residues. Trimming pared 4 bases from V and 1 base from J, leaving 10 bases between. Written as DNA, the CDR3 is TGCGCCAGCAGCCCAAGGACCCAGAACACTGAAGCTTTCTTT. Translated, it gives CASSPRTQNTEAFF.